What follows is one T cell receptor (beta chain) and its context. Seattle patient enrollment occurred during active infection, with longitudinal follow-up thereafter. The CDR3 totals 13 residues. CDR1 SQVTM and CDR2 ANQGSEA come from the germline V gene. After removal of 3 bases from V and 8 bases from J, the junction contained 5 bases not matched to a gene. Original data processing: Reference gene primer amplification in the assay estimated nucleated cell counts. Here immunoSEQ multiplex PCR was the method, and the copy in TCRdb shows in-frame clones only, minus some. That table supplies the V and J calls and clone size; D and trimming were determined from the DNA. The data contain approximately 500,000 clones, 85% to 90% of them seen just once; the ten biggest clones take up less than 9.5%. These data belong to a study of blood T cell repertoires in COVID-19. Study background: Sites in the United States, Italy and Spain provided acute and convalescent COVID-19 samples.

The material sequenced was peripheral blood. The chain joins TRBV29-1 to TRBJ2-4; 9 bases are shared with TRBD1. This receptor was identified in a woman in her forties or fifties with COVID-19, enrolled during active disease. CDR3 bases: TGCAGCGTTGAGATACAGGGGGCGGACATTCAGTACTTC. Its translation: CSVEIQGADIQYF.